The clone carrying this T cell receptor (beta chain) was recorded only once. The antigen is not known. V dropped 4 bases and J dropped 0 bases, with 13 bases sitting between them. The length of the CDR3 is 16 residues. Germline values: CDR1 MNHNY, CDR2 SVGAGI (reference sequence). The donors were members of the roughly 130-subject validation cohort (separate from the roughly 660-subject first cohort). Sequencing was performed with immunoSEQ multiplex PCR; in TCRdb, only in-frame clones are kept and a portion is missing. The sample yields some 110,000 clones, about 85% seen once. The source of the sample is a study of cytomegalovirus exposure and HLA in healthy donors. Study in general: The use of the same platform for the 95 to 150 validation repertoires and the 600 to 700 first-cohort repertoires was reported by a later analysis. Study outcomes and limitations: Researchers catalogued approximately 160 TCR beta chains as cytomegalovirus-associated. Under in vitro conditions, a few CMV-associated chains were confirmed as specific for CMV antigens.

This receptor was obtained from a woman aged 18-29 years in good health and CMV-seropositive. The gene calls are TRBV6-6 and TRBJ1-3; TRBD1 is a possible D gene (6 bases). Sequenced sample: PBMCs. The CDR3 nucleotides are TGTGCCAGCAGTTTCCTGGGACAAGACTCTGGAAACACCATATATTTT. Translated: CASSFLGQDSGNTIYF.